This TCR beta chain comes out of a study of blood T cell repertoires in COVID-19. This CDR3 is 15 amino acids long. Germline CDR1 and CDR2: SGHRS and YFSETQ. The trim removed 2 bases at V and 0 bases at J, leaving 2 bases unmatched. The assay was immunoSEQ multiplex PCR, and TCRdb's table has in-frame clones only and misses some. The sample carries nearly 70,000 clones, approximately 80% recorded once. In this sample, this clone turned up a few times. This sequence originates from a woman older than 75 with acute or convalescent COVID-19. The V gene is TRBV5-1, the J gene TRBJ2-3, with 8 bases that match TRBD2. Input material: peripheral blood. CDR3 in DNA: TGCGCCAGCAGCTTCCAGCGGGGGAGCACAGATACGCAGTATTTT. It codes for CASSFQRGSTDTQYF. The full variable domain, in which reference TRBV5-1 and TRBJ2-3 provide the parts outside the CDR3, is KAGVTQTPRYLIKTRGQQVTLSCSPISGHRSVSWYQQTPGQGLQFLFEYFSETQRNKGNFPGRFSGRQFSNSRSEMNVSTLELGDSALYLCASSFQRGSTDTQYFGPGTRLTVL.